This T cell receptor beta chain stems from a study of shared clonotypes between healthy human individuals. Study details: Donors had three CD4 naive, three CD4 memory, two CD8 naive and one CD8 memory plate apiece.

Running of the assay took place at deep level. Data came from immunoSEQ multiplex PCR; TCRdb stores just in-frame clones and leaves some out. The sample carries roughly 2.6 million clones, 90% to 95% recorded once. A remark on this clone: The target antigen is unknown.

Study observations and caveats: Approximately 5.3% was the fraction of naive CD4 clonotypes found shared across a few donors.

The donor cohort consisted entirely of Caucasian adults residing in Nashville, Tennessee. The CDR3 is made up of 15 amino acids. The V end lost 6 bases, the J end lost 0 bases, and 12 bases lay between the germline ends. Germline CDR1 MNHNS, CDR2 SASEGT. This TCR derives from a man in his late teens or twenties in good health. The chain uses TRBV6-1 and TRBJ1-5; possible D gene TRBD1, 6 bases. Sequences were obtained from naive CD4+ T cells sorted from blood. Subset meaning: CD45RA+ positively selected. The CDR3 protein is CASRPGHYSNQPQHF. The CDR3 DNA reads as TGTGCCAGCAGGCCGGGACACTATAGCAATCAGCCCCAGCATTTT.